Sequencing of this T cell receptor beta chain was carried out in a study of cytomegalovirus exposure and HLA in healthy donors. The study, taken as a whole, reports: Reportedly, a later analysis found an Asian-associated ancestry cluster had fewer N-insertions than the approximately 700-donor mean. The study listed some 160 cytomegalovirus-associated TCR beta chains.

PCR amplification relied on 60 Vbeta primers (plus 13 Jbeta primers). Clones were read by immunoSEQ multiplex PCR, and TCRdb kept only the in-frame ones, dropping some. This sample has approximately 200,000 clones; 83% occur once, and the top ten carry 1.3% to 1.5%. To note about this clone: Its antigen remains unidentified.

Germline V gene sequence: CDR1 SGDLS, CDR2 YYNGEE. Trimming removed 4 bases from V and 0 bases from J, with 15 bases in between. This CDR3 region has 16 residues. The chain uses TRBV9 and TRBJ2-3, with D tentatively TRBD2 (7 bases). The sequenced sample was PBMCs. The TCR comes from a girl under 18 in good health and CMV-seronegative. CDR3 nucleotides: TGTGCCAGCAGCCCTCAGCCGGGGGGCAGCACAGATACGCAGTATTTT. Protein sequence: CASSPQPGGSTDTQYF. Together with reference TRBV9 and TRBJ2-3, the CDR3 gives the full variable domain: DSGVTQTPKHLITATGQRVTLRCSPRSGDLSVYWYQQSLDQGLQFLIQYYNGEERAKGNILERFSAQQFPDLHSELNLSSLELGDSALYFCASSPQPGGSTDTQYFGPGTRLTVL.